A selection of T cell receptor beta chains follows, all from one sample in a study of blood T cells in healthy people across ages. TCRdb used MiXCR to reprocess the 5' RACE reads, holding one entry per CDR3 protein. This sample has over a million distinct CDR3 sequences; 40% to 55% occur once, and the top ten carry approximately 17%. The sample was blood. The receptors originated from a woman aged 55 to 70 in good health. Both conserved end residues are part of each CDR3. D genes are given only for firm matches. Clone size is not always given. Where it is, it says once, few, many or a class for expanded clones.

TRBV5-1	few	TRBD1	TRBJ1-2	TGCGCCAGCAGCCCGTACCGGGACAGGGTAAATGGCTACACCTTC	CASSPYRDRVNGYTF
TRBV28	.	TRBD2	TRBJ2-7	TGTGCCAGCAGTTCATCTCTAGCGGGAGTCCCCGAGCAGTACTTC	CASSSSLAGVPEQYF
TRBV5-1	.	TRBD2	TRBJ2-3	TGCGCCAGCAGCTGGCGGGGGCCGGGACTAGCGACCATTAATTTCACAGATACGCAGTATTTT	CASSWRGPGLATINFTDTQYF
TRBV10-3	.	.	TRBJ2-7	TGTGCCATCAGTGAGCAAATGACTACGCACTACGAGCAGTACTTC	CAISEQMTTHYEQYF
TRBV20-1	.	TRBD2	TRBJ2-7	TGCAGTGCTAGAGGCCGACTAGCGGGAGATGGGGGCGAGCAGTACTTC	CSARGRLAGDGGEQYF
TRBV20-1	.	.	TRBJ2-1	TGCAGTGCTAGAGTTCCTAGACAGCAGTTCTTC	CSARVPRQQFF
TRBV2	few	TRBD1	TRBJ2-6	TGTGCCAGCAGGGACAGGGGAGCTGGGGCCAACGTCCTGACTTTC	CASRDRGAGANVLTF
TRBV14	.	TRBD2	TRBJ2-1	TGTGCCAGCAGCAAACGGTCAAGGCGGGAGGGCTCCTACAATGAGCAGTTCTTC	CASSKRSRREGSYNEQFF
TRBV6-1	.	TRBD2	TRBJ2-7	TGTGCCAGCAGCCCGGGACTAGATCCCTACGAGCAGTACTTC	CASSPGLDPYEQYF
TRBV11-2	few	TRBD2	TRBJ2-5	TGTGCCAGCAGCCCCACCTCGGGTAGCGGGAGCTCTGAGACCCAGTACTTC	CASSPTSGSGSSETQYF
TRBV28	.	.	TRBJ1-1	TGTGCCAGCTCTACGGGGCCCACTGAAGCTTTCTTT	CASSTGPTEAFF
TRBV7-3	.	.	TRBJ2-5	TGTGCCAGCAGCTTTCGGGCAGAGACCCAGTACTTC	CASSFRAETQYF
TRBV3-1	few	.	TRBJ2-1	TGTGCCAGCAGCCACTACCCGGATGAGCAGTTCTTC	CASSHYPDEQFF
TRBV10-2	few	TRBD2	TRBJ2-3	TGCGCCAGCCTTGGTAGCGGGAGTACAGATACGCAGTATTTT	CASLGSGSTDTQYF
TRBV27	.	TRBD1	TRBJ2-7	TGTGCCAGCGCGGGACAGGGGGACTACGAGCAGTACTTC	CASAGQGDYEQYF
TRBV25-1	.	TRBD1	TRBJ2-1	TGTGCCACGGAGGGACAGGGGACCAATGAGCAGTTCTTC	CATEGQGTNEQFF
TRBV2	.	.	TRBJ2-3	TGTGCCAGCAGTGAGCAGGGAGGATGGAGCACAGATACGCAGTATTTT	CASSEQGGWSTDTQYF